A single sample gave rise to the 32 T cell receptor beta chains below, sequenced in a study of T cells after yellow fever vaccination. TCRdb re-called the 5' RACE reads through MiXCR, storing one row per CDR3 protein. The sample contains under 700,000 distinct CDR3 sequences, roughly 17% of which appear only once. Sequencing was performed on PBMCs, taken roughly 5 days after the first yellow fever vaccination. These receptors originate from a man aged 18-30 years who received the YFV17D yellow fever vaccine.

This clonotype was counted a single time. V usage is TRBV24-1 and J usage is TRBJ2-2; D is uncertain. The CDR3 is made up of 15 amino acids. V lost 3 bases, J lost 6 bases, and 13 bases lay in between. Germline V gene data show CDR1 as KGHDR and CDR2 as SFDVKD. The CDR3 protein is CATSDPSLGAGELFF. The CDR3, as DNA: TGTGCCACCAGTGATCCCAGCCTGGGCGCCGGGGAGCTGTTTTTT.

The chain uses TRBV12-3 or TRBV12-4 and TRBJ2-3; a possible D gene is TRBD2 (5 bases). V lost 7 bases and J 2 bases, leaving 16 bases between the germline ends. The CDR3 covers 15 residues. CDR3 DNA: TGTGCCAGCACATCGAAACTAGACCCCACAGATACGCAGTATTTT. Amino acid sequence: CASTSKLDPTDTQYF.

There are a few counts of this clonotype. The rearrangement joins TRBV7-9 to TRBJ1-1; possible D gene TRBD1, 5 bases. In germline, CDR1 is SEHNR, CDR2 FQNEAQ (reference sequence). V dropped 1 base and J dropped 1 base, with 13 bases sitting between them. The CDR3 consists of 16 residues. CDR3 sequence (DNA): TGTGCCAGCAGCTTAGGAGGGGAGGGAACGAACACTGAAGCTTTCTTT. It codes for CASSLGGEGTNTEAFF.

This clonotype was picked up a small number of times. The chain employs TRBV7-8 and TRBJ2-7; D perhaps matches TRBD1 (6 bases). Germline CDR1 SGHVS, CDR2 FQNEAQ. V dropped 5 bases and J dropped 9 bases, with 20 bases sitting between them. There are 14 residues in the CDR3. In DNA form, the CDR3 reads TGTGCCAGCAGCCCCCAAGGCAGGGGCCCAGGGCAGTACGTC. Translated, it gives CASSPQGRGPGQYV.

This clonotype was found many times. The V call is TRBV5-4, the J call TRBJ2-1, with TRBD2 matching 9 bases. The CDR3 is 16 residues long. Germline V gene lookup returns CDR1 SGHNT and CDR2 YYREEE (reference sequence). V trimming: 4 bases; J trimming: 8 bases; junction bases outside the gene matches: 13. CDR3 region: CASSTGALAGVDEQFF. The CDR3 region has the DNA TGTGCCAGCAGCACCGGAGCACTAGCGGGTGTCGATGAGCAGTTCTTC.

This clonotype was seen more than once but under ten times. The rearrangement joins TRBV4-1 to TRBJ1-1; no definite D call. CDR1 is MGHRA, CDR2 YSYEKL, per germline. CDR3 size: 15 residues. Trimming removed 0 bases from V and 3 bases from J, with 11 bases in between. CDR3 DNA: TGCGCCAGCAGCCAAGAGAGCGCGAGGGACACTGAAGCTTTCTTT. Translation gives CASSQESARDTEAFF.

The V gene is TRBV2, the J gene TRBJ2-4, with TRBD2 as a possible D gene (5 bases). This CDR3 comprises 13 residues. From germline, CDR1 is SNHLY and CDR2 FYNNEI. V was shortened by 6 bases and J by 9 bases, with 15 bases between the two germline ends. The CDR3 loop is CASRDSPNGIQYF. CDR3 sequence (DNA): TGTGCCAGCAGGGACTCTCCCAACGGCATTCAGTACTTC.

The sample holds many counts of this clonotype. This chain links TRBV5-1 with TRBJ2-3; the D is unclear. Germline CDR1 SGHRS, CDR2 YFSETQ. There are 15 residues in the CDR3. V was trimmed by 0 bases and J by 4 bases, leaving 12 bases between them. This chain's CDR3 is CASSLVGARADTQYF. The CDR3 DNA follows: TGCGCCAGCAGCTTGGTAGGAGCGAGAGCAGATACGCAGTATTTT.

In its sample, this clonotype was seen a few times. The chain carries TRBV19 and TRBJ1-2; D unresolved. V dropped 3 bases and J dropped 5 bases, with 10 bases sitting between them. The CDR3 is made up of 13 amino acids. In germline, CDR1 is LNHDA, CDR2 SQIVND (reference sequence). The CDR3 region is CASSIDPLYGYTF. CDR3 nucleotides: TGTGCCAGTAGTATCGATCCTTTATATGGCTACACCTTC.

This clonotype was counted a few times. V usage is TRBV20-1 and J usage is TRBJ1-6, with 10 nucleotides matching TRBD1. Germline assignment: CDR1 DFQATT and CDR2 SNEGSKA (reference sequence). The J segment lost 8 bases and the V segment lost 0 bases, leaving 7 bases of the junction unmatched. CDR3 size: 16 residues. The CDR3 nucleotides read TGCAGTGCTAGAGACCCTATGACAGGGGGCTATTCACCCCTCCACTTT. It yields the protein CSARDPMTGGYSPLHF.

This clonotype was picked up a small number of times. The chain employs TRBV20-1 and TRBJ2-5, with D tentatively TRBD1 (6 bases). From germline, CDR1 is DFQATT and CDR2 SNEGSKA (reference sequence). Deletions cut 2 bases from V and 0 bases from J, with 7 bases between. This CDR3 is 13 amino acids long. In DNA, the CDR3 is TGCAGTGCTAGATACAGGGACCAAGAGACCCAGTACTTC. Its protein is CSARYRDQETQYF.

The gene calls are TRBV20-1 and TRBJ1-6; the D is unclear. The germline V gene has CDR1 DFQATT and CDR2 SNEGSKA (reference sequence). There are 14 residues in the CDR3. V shed 6 bases and J shed 5 bases, with 14 bases lying between them. CDR3 sequence (DNA): TGCAGTGCGAGCGACCCTGTCCATAATTCACCCCTCCACTTT. Translated, it gives CSASDPVHNSPLHF.

J is TRBJ2-1 and V is TRBV7-2; TRBD2 matches at 9 bases. With V trimmed by 3 bases and J by 0 bases, 3 bases remained unmatched. The CDR3 spans 16 residues. Germline V CDR1 and CDR2: SGHTA, FQGNSA. CDR3 sequence: CASSFRSGGSYNEQFF. The CDR3 region has the DNA TGTGCCAGCAGCTTTCGTAGCGGGGGCTCCTACAATGAGCAGTTCTTC.

The chain recombines TRBV7-3 with TRBJ2-7; weak D call: TRBD1 (6 bases). The length of the CDR3 is 14 residues. Trimming left V 2 bases short and J 6 bases short, with 14 bases between. The germline gives CDR1 SGHTA, CDR2 FQGTGA. The DNA of the CDR3 is TGTGCCAGCAGCTTATATAACAGGGATTCCGAGCAGTACTTC. Amino acids: CASSLYNRDSEQYF.

The table lists this clonotype with a few counts. The chain carries TRBV6-5 and TRBJ2-1; TRBD2 is a possible D gene (6 bases). V lost 2 bases, J lost 5 bases, and 10 bases lay in between. Germline V lookup: CDR1 MNHEY, CDR2 SVGAGI. The CDR3 has 14 amino acids. The CDR3 loop reads CASSYGTSDNEQFF. Here the CDR3 DNA reads TGTGCCAGCAGTTACGGGACTTCTGACAATGAGCAGTTCTTC.

The V call is TRBV6-4, the J call TRBJ1-3; no clear D. The ends were cut back, 5 bases at V and 0 bases at J, with 5 bases in the middle. Germline V gene lookup returns CDR1 MRHNA and CDR2 SNTAGT. This CDR3 region has 13 residues. CDR3 loop: CASSTSSGNTIYF. The CDR3 nucleotides are TGTGCCAGCAGTACTAGCTCTGGAAACACCATATATTTT.

This clonotype has more than one count but fewer than ten. The V call is TRBV19, the J call TRBJ2-4, with a weak D call TRBD2 (6 bases). Germline V gene lookup returns CDR1 LNHDA and CDR2 SQIVND (reference sequence). Between the trimmed V and J ends, which lost 4 bases and 3 bases, there was a span of 19 bases. The CDR3 extends over 17 amino acids. CDR3 loop: CASSTPLKGRNKNIQYF. Written as DNA, the CDR3 is TGTGCCAGTAGTACCCCCCTAAAGGGGAGGAACAAAAACATTCAGTACTTC.

V gene TRBV6-5 combines with J gene TRBJ1-1, with D perhaps matching TRBD1 (5 bases). The V end was cut by 6 bases, the J end by 9 bases, with 11 bases between. Germline CDR1 MNHEY, CDR2 SVGAGI. This CDR3 region has 11 residues. The CDR3 DNA follows: TGTGCCAGCAGCCGGGACCGAAAAGCTTTCTTT. Amino acids: CASSRDRKAFF.

This clonotype was detected a few times. The V and J genes are TRBV28 and TRBJ1-5; 7 positions agree with TRBD1. The CDR3 spans 16 residues. V lost 5 bases and J lost 3; bases outside the gene matches: 10. The V gene's germline CDR1 is MDHEN and CDR2 SYDVKM. The CDR3 nucleotides are TGTGCCAGCAGTGTTTACAGGGGATCCAACAATCAGCCCCAGCATTTT. Residues: CASSVYRGSNNQPQHF.

This clonotype was detected a few times. This chain joins TRBV9 and TRBJ2-7, with TRBD1 matching 7 bases. The CDR3 is 16 residues long. The germline V gene has CDR1 SGDLS and CDR2 YYNGEE. Trimming cost V 3 bases and J 1 base; bases outside gene matches: 10. The CDR3 nucleotides read TGTGCCAGCAGCGCCCAGACAGGGAGATCTTCCTACGAGCAGTACTTC. Encoded protein: CASSAQTGRSSYEQYF.

This chain connects TRBV7-2 to TRBJ2-3; D remains unclear. CDR1 is SGHTA and CDR2 is FQGNSA in the germline V gene. V was shortened by 5 bases and J by 0 bases, with 12 bases between the two germline ends. The CDR3 runs to 15 residues. CDR3 nucleotide sequence: TGTGCCAGCAGCCCATGGTTTGGTAGCACAGATACGCAGTATTTT. This codes for CASSPWFGSTDTQYF.

In its sample, this clonotype was seen once. The rearrangement uses TRBV11-2 and TRBJ2-5; 9 bases match TRBD1. The CDR3 has 15 residues. V lost 5 bases and J lost 2; bases outside the gene matches: 6. Germline CDR1 reads SGHAT; CDR2 reads FQNNGV. The CDR3 loop reads CASSPWTGEQETQYF. In DNA form, the CDR3 reads TGTGCCAGCAGCCCTTGGACAGGGGAGCAAGAGACCCAGTACTTC.

The rearrangement joins TRBV12-3 or TRBV12-4 to TRBJ1-5, with a tentative D call TRBD1 (5 bases). This CDR3 has 15 residues. V was cut by 1 base and J by 1 base, with 8 bases left in between. The CDR3 spells CASSLEQASNQPQHF. The CDR3 nucleotides are TGTGCCAGCAGTTTAGAACAGGCGAGCAATCAGCCCCAGCATTTT.

This clonotype showed up many times. The V call is TRBV28, the J call TRBJ2-5; the D is unclear. The CDR3 sequence is 13 residues long. The germline CDR1 and CDR2 sequences are MDHEN and SYDVKM. Trimming removed 1 base from V and 7 bases from J, with 10 bases in between. CDR3 in DNA: TGTGCCAGCAGTTTATACCAGGTTGGGACCCAGTACTTC. Residues: CASSLYQVGTQYF.

This clonotype occurred a few times. The genes are TRBV12-5 and TRBJ1-1, with a tentative D call TRBD1 (6 bases). CDR1 and CDR2 from the germline V gene are LGHNT and FRNRAP. The ends were cut back, 1 base at V and 2 bases at J, with 14 bases in the middle. This CDR3 has 16 amino acids. CDR3 sequence reads: CASGLAYQTGNTEAFF. Written as DNA, the CDR3 is TGTGCTAGTGGTTTGGCCTATCAGACAGGAAACACTGAAGCTTTCTTT.

This clonotype was picked up one time. The rearrangement joins TRBV20-1 to TRBJ1-5; D not certain. The CDR3 totals 15 residues. CDR1 DFQATT and CDR2 SNEGSKA come from the germline V gene (reference sequence). Trimming took 3 bases from V and 5 from J, leaving 17 bases between them. The CDR3 reads CSASVSPSPDQPQHF. CDR3 bases: TGCAGTGCTAGTGTATCCCCTAGTCCGGATCAGCCCCAGCATTTT.

This clonotype showed up just a few times. This rearrangement joins TRBV5-6 to TRBJ1-1, with D unclear. V shed 0 bases and J shed 6 bases, with 18 bases lying between them. The CDR3 is 16 amino acids. Germline V CDR1 and CDR2: SGHDT, YYEEEE. The CDR3 here is CASSLGTYELKAEAFF. The CDR3 DNA reads as TGTGCCAGCAGCTTGGGGACCTACGAACTGAAGGCTGAAGCTTTCTTT.

This clonotype was counted ten times or more. The chain couples TRBV29-1 to TRBJ2-5, with D possibly TRBD2 on 6 matching bases. The V and J ends lost 1 base and 5 bases respectively, with 14 bases between them. The CDR3 loop spans 14 amino acids. CDR1 SQVTM and CDR2 ANQGSEA come from the germline V gene. CDR3 bases: TGCAGCGTTGAAGGTCCCGGGGGATGGGAGACCCAGTACTTC. Amino acids: CSVEGPGGWETQYF.

Ten or more counts support this clonotype. The gene calls are TRBV7-6 and TRBJ2-2; 10 bases map to TRBD1. In germline, CDR1 is SGHVS, CDR2 FNYEAQ. Unmatched junction bases numbered 19, after V lost 3 bases and J lost 3 bases. The CDR3 runs 21 residues. CDR3 sequence reads: CASSFLAPGQGQSSYTGELFF. CDR3 in DNA: TGTGCCAGCAGCTTTCTAGCTCCGGGACAGGGGCAATCAAGTTACACCGGGGAGCTGTTTTTT.

The chain carries TRBV6-5 and TRBJ1-6; no definite D call. Germline V CDR1 and CDR2: MNHEY, SVGAGI. The germline V and J ends were trimmed by 2 bases and 9 bases, with 14 bases remaining between them. The CDR3 sequence is 15 residues long. CDR3 nucleotides: TGTGCCAGCAGTTACGGTAGCATTATGCGTTCACCCCTCCACTTT. This sequence encodes CASSYGSIMRSPLHF.

This clonotype was detected ten times or more. The chain employs TRBV5-1 and TRBJ2-3; 14 nucleotides agree with TRBD2. Looked up from germline, CDR1 is SGHRS and CDR2 is YFSETQ. The CDR3 has 17 residues. Unmatched junction bases numbered 4, after V lost 4 bases and J lost 0 bases. CDR3 DNA: TGCGCCAGCAGCGCCGGACTAGCGGGGGGAAGCACAGATACGCAGTATTTT. It is translated as CASSAGLAGGSTDTQYF.

This clonotype was observed a handful of times. This chain connects TRBV27 to TRBJ2-7, with 7 positions matching TRBD1. This CDR3 contains 17 residues. CDR1 and CDR2 (germline): MNHEY, SMNVEV (reference sequence). The trim removed 3 bases at V and 2 bases at J, leaving 13 bases unmatched. This CDR3 is CASSLRGVGGRTYEQYF. In DNA, the CDR3 is TGTGCCAGCAGTTTGAGGGGTGTAGGGGGCCGTACCTACGAGCAGTACTTC.